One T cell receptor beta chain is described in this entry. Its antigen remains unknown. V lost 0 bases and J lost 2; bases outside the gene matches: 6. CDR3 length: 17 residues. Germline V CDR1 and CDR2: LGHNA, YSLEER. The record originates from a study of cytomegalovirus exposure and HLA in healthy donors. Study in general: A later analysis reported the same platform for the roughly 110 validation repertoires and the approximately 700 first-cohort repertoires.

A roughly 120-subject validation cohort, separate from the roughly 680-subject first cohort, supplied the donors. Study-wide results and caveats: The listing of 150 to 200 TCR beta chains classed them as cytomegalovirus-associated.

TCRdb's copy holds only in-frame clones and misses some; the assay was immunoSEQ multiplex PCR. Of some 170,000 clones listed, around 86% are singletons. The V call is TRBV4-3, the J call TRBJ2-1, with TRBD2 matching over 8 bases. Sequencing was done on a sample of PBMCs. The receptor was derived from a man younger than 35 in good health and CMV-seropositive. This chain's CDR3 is CASSQDTAGGPYNEQFF. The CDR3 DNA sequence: TGCGCCAGCAGCCAAGATACGGCGGGAGGCCCCTACAATGAGCAGTTCTTC.